The TCR beta chain described here comes from a study of T-cell reconstitution after alpha-beta-depleted transplantation in children (dated by TCRdb to the mid-2010s). Some background on the complete study: Using TCR repertoire profiling, the study quantitatively followed how T-cell immune reconstitution unfolded in children after TCRalphabeta/CD19-depleted allogeneic hematopoietic cell transplantation.

Counted from cysteine to phenylalanine, this CDR3 has 18 amino acids. The kept DNA is CDR3 alone, 54 bases in frame from the first base. Compared with germline, V lacks 9 bases and J lacks 2 bases; bases without a gene match: 17. The germline V gene provides CDR1 MRHNA and CDR2 SNTAGT. This clonotype has a count of ten or more. This receptor's antigen is unknown. No quality values exist for individual bases; no much larger clone is one base distant. The library was obtained by PCR. Sequencing took place on an Illumina HiSeq 2500. Molecular barcoding was employed in the preparation of TCR libraries, with unique molecular identifiers being used to normalize TCRbeta repertoire quantification. TCRdb handled the public reads itself, with Q25 trimming in fastp and clone calling in MiXCR, and kept productive beta chains. When rows share a CDR3 protein, they turn into one entry using the most common DNA and genes. The sample table holds under 300,000 distinct CDR3 sequences, of which 7.5% to 10% were seen once. The leading ten clones occupy roughly 5.1% of the sample.

Source: PBMCs from the stem cell graft donor, taken from the stem cell graft. Recombination connected TRBV6-4 to TRBJ2-3; 10 bases in between match TRBD2. This receptor was taken from a human donor who donated a stem cell graft to a child with SCID. The nucleotides are TGTGCCAGTACCGGGCTAGCGGGGGCCGAGGGAGACACAGATACGCAGTATTTT. Its translation reads: CASTGLAGAEGDTDTQYF.